These 27 T cell receptor beta chains came from one sample sequenced in a study of cytomegalovirus exposure and HLA in healthy donors. The PCR ran on 60 Vbeta and 13 Jbeta primers. Profiled with immunoSEQ multiplex PCR; TCRdb holds only in-frame clones, not every one. The sample records 160,000 or so clones, approximately 80% being singletons. The specimen was PBMCs. The receptors come from a woman aged 18-29 years in good health and CMV-seronegative.

The chain uses TRBV2 and TRBJ1-5; TRBD1 matches at 7 bases. This CDR3 contains 14 residues. V was clipped by 5 bases and J by 10 bases; unmatched bases: 11. Germline V gene sequence: CDR1 SNHLY, CDR2 FYNNEI. CDR3 sequence: CASSPGTDISPQHF. The CDR3 nucleotides read TGTGCCAGCAGTCCCGGGACAGACATCAGCCCCCAGCATTTT.

The rearrangement uses TRBV12-5 and TRBJ2-1, with D possibly being TRBD1 (5 bases). The germline CDR1 and CDR2 sequences are LGHNT and FRNRAP. This CDR3 has 16 amino acids. V was trimmed by 5 bases and J by 4 bases, leaving 18 bases between them. The CDR3 reads CASGVTDRLLYNEQFF. In DNA form, the CDR3 reads TGTGCTAGTGGTGTGACAGACCGTTTACTTTACAATGAGCAGTTCTTC.

For this clone: Its ends do not fully match the called genes, so a read error is possible. This rearrangement joins TRBV7-9 to TRBJ2-6, with D perhaps matching TRBD1 (5 bases). Per germline, CDR1 SEHNR and CDR2 FQNEAQ (reference sequence). The CDR3 has 13 amino acids. This CDR3 is CASNSAGANGLTF. The CDR3 DNA reads as TGTGCCAGCAACTCTGCTGGGGCCAACGGCCTGACTTTC.

The gene calls are TRBV5-1 and TRBJ2-3; a weak D match, TRBD1 (5 bases). The ends were cut back, 4 bases at V and 0 bases at J, with 15 bases in the middle. Germline V gene lookup returns CDR1 SGHRS and CDR2 YFSETQ. The CDR3 totals 16 residues. CDR3 bases: TGCGCCAGCAGCCCCAGTCCACGACAGAGCACAGATACGCAGTATTTT. It specifies CASSPSPRQSTDTQYF. Together with reference TRBV5-1 and TRBJ2-3, the CDR3 gives the full variable domain: KAGVTQTPRYLIKTRGQQVTLSCSPISGHRSVSWYQQTPGQGLQFLFEYFSETQRNKGNFPGRFSGRQFSNSRSEMNVSTLELGDSALYLCASSPSPRQSTDTQYFGPGTRLTVL.

The V call is TRBV25-1, the J call TRBJ1-2; D is ambiguous. Germline loops: CDR1 MGHDK, CDR2 SYGVNS. Trimming shortened V by 6 bases and J by 4 bases, and 12 bases separated the two germline ends. The length of the CDR3 is 13 residues. The CDR3 nucleotides read TGTGCCAGCAGATCTACAGCCCGCTATGGCTACACCTTC. It is translated as CASRSTARYGYTF.

The chain is built from TRBV25-1 and TRBJ1-6, with 7 bases lining up with TRBD1. This CDR3 contains 15 residues. Germline V CDR1 and CDR2: MGHDK, SYGVNS. V was clipped by 2 bases and J by 9 bases; unmatched bases: 7. CDR3: CASSEAGGRFSPLHF. CDR3 nucleotides: TGTGCCAGCAGTGAAGCAGGGGGAAGGTTTTCACCCCTCCACTTT.

The chain carries TRBV30 and TRBJ1-1; a weak D match, TRBD1 (5 bases). Trimming removed 4 bases at V and 0 bases at J, with 24 bases between. The CDR3 sequence is 18 residues long. The germline V gene encodes CDR1 GTSNPN and CDR2 SVGIG (reference sequence). The CDR3 is CAWMTENPTKRMNTEAFF. CDR3 DNA: TGTGCCTGGATGACAGAGAACCCAACCAAGAGAATGAACACTGAAGCTTTCTTT.

The chain uses TRBV19 and TRBJ1-1, with TRBD1 matching 8 bases. CDR1 and CDR2 from the germline V gene are LNHDA and SQIVND (reference sequence). The CDR3 is 13 amino acids. Trimming removed 5 bases from V and 3 bases from J; junction bases left unmatched: 2. DNA for the CDR3: TGTGCCAGTAGTGCGACAGGGGACACTGAAGCTTTCTTT. Translating it yields CASSATGDTEAFF.

This chain uses TRBV2 with TRBJ2-6; the D gene is possibly TRBD1 (6 bases). Per the germline V gene, CDR1 is SNHLY and CDR2 is FYNNEI. Trimming took off 7 bases at V and 0 bases at J, with 10 bases between the two ends. The CDR3 extends over 15 amino acids. This CDR3 reads CASTRTVSGANVLTF. The CDR3 DNA follows: TGTGCCAGCACTAGGACAGTCTCTGGGGCCAACGTCCTGACTTTC.

The J gene is TRBJ2-5, the V gene TRBV2; a possible D gene is TRBD1 (6 bases). CDR3 length: 13 amino acids. The germline gives CDR1 SNHLY, CDR2 FYNNEI. Trimming pared 6 bases from V and 7 bases from J, leaving 15 bases between. DNA for the CDR3: TGTGCCAGCAGACCCACTTCACAGGGGACCCAGTACTTC. As protein: CASRPTSQGTQYF.

As to this clone: This sequence may be a read error, since a much larger clone differs from it by one base. The chain combines TRBV7-3 with TRBJ2-1; D perhaps matches TRBD2 (6 bases). CDR3 length: 14 amino acids. Germline CDR1 SGHTA, CDR2 FQGTGA. The V gene lost 1 base and the J gene lost 3 bases, with 7 bases spanning the gap. CDR3 in DNA: TGTGCCAGCAGCTTAATCGGGGGCTACAATGAGCAGTTCTTC. Translation gives CASSLIGGYNEQFF.

The genes are TRBV5-1 and TRBJ1-6; a possible D gene is TRBD1 (6 bases). V shed 0 bases and J shed 9 bases, with 13 bases lying between them. Germline CDR1 is SGHRS and CDR2 is YFSETQ. CDR3 length: 15 residues. The CDR3 bases are TGCGCCAGCAGCTTGGAATGGGGGGGGCGTTCACCCCTCCACTTT. This translates into CASSLEWGGRSPLHF. The full variable domain, its missing parts supplied by reference TRBV5-1 and TRBJ1-6, is KAGVTQTPRYLIKTRGQQVTLSCSPISGHRSVSWYQQTPGQGLQFLFEYFSETQRNKGNFPGRFSGRQFSNSRSEMNVSTLELGDSALYLCASSLEWGGRSPLHFGNGTRLTVT.

V is TRBV7-2 and J is TRBJ1-3; D gene uncertain. This CDR3 has 15 amino acids. V dropped 5 bases and J dropped 0 bases, with 11 bases sitting between them. Per the germline V gene, CDR1 is SGHTA and CDR2 is FQGNSA. CDR3 DNA: TGTGCCAGCAGCCCCTGGGCGTACTCTGGAAACACCATATATTTT. Encoded protein: CASSPWAYSGNTIYF.

This chain connects TRBV29-1 to TRBJ2-7; TRBD2 matches at 7 bases. V gave up 2 bases and J gave up 3 bases; unmatched junction bases: 10. Germline lookup yields CDR1 SQVTM and CDR2 ANQGSEA. This CDR3 is built from 15 residues. The CDR3 reads CSVELGSWGGYEQYF. Here the CDR3 DNA reads TGCAGCGTTGAACTGGGATCCTGGGGGGGCTACGAGCAGTACTTC.

This clone was seen once. This chain links TRBV14 with TRBJ2-2, with a possible D match to TRBD1 (5 bases). The CDR3 length is 14 residues. In germline, CDR1 is SGHDN, CDR2 FVKESK. V gave up 4 bases and J gave up 0 bases, with 6 bases separating them. CDR3 DNA: TGTGCCAGCAGCCTAGGGGCGAACACCGGGGAGCTGTTTTTT. It specifies CASSLGANTGELFF.

The rearrangement links TRBV7-9 to TRBJ1-2, with TRBD1 matching 8 bases. V shed 5 bases and J 2 bases; nucleotides not matched to a gene: 7. The CDR3 consists of 15 residues. Germline CDR1 reads SEHNR; CDR2 reads FQNEAQ (reference sequence). The CDR3 bases are TGTGCCAGCAGCCCAGGACAGGGTGGAAACTATGGCTACACCTTC. It translates to CASSPGQGGNYGYTF.

V is TRBV20-1 and J is TRBJ2-1, with TRBD1 matching 7 bases. Germline trimming cut 5 bases from V and 9 bases from J; bases unmatched to any gene: 4. Germline V CDR1 and CDR2: DFQATT, SNEGSKA (reference sequence). This CDR3 has 11 residues. CDR3 amino acids: CSAQPGGEQFF. The CDR3 region has the DNA TGCAGTGCTCAGCCAGGGGGTGAGCAGTTCTTC.

This chain links TRBV18 with TRBJ2-5, with D uncertain. The CDR3 is made up of 13 amino acids. V dropped 2 bases and J dropped 1 base, with 5 bases sitting between them. CDR1 is KGHSH, CDR2 LQKENI, per germline. The CDR3 DNA follows: TGTGCCAGCTCACCATTGGCCCAAGAGACCCAGTACTTC. This encodes CASSPLAQETQYF.

In this sample, this clone turned up once. The CDR3 is CASTGQATYEQYF. In nucleotides, the CDR3 is TGTGCCAGCACCGGACAGGCCACCTACGAGCAGTACTTC. The chain is built from TRBV2 and TRBJ2-7; 7 bases line up with TRBD1. The V gene end was trimmed by 7 bases and the J gene end by 2 bases; junction bases not matched to a gene: 5. The CDR3 spans 13 residues. Germline V gives CDR1 SNHLY, CDR2 FYNNEI.

This sequence joins TRBV19 and TRBJ2-5; 9 nucleotides line up with TRBD1. The CDR3 runs to 16 residues. V dropped 0 bases and J dropped 5; count of bases not matched to a gene: 7. CDR1 and CDR2 from the germline V gene are LNHDA and SQIVND (reference sequence). The CDR3 region is CASSIDHWDRAETQYF. CDR3 nucleotides: TGTGCCAGTAGTATAGATCATTGGGACAGGGCGGAGACCCAGTACTTC.

Note on this clone: Other DNA sequences from this sample encode an identical CDR3 as well. V and J are TRBV6-5 and TRBJ1-2; 10 bases align to TRBD1. J was trimmed by 4 bases and V by 5 bases; bases with no gene match: 1. Germline V gene lookup returns CDR1 MNHEY and CDR2 SVGAGI. This CDR3 region has 13 residues. Here the CDR3 reads CASSRTGGYGYTF. CDR3 sequence (DNA): TGTGCCAGCAGTAGGACAGGGGGCTATGGCTACACCTTC.

V and J are TRBV10-3 and TRBJ1-2; tentative D call: TRBD1 (5 bases). Germline assignment: CDR1 ENHRY and CDR2 SYGVKD. CDR3 length: 16 amino acids. Trimming pared 0 bases from V and 9 bases from J, leaving 20 bases between. The CDR3 nucleotides read TGTGCCATCAGTGAGTCTCTCTCGCCAGGGCTAGGGAGCTACACCTTC. Translating it yields CAISESLSPGLGSYTF.

Only one count was recorded for this clone. This chain links TRBV19 with TRBJ2-2; 12 nucleotides match TRBD2. V shed 3 bases and J 6 bases; nucleotides not matched to a gene: 14. CDR3 length: 19 amino acids. CDR1 is LNHDA, CDR2 SQIVND, per germline (reference sequence). CDR3 DNA sequence: TGTGCCAGTAGTATTTCCCCTAGCGGGGGGGCGAGGAGGGCCGGGGAGCTGTTTTTT. Encoded protein: CASSISPSGGARRAGELFF.

The rearrangement joins TRBV6-6 to TRBJ1-1; D not resolved. The germline V gene has CDR1 MNHNY and CDR2 SVGAGI (reference sequence). The CDR3 sequence is 14 residues long. The V and J ends lost 5 bases and 0 bases respectively, with 10 bases between them. CDR3 residues: CASSGEVMNTEAFF. Written as DNA, the CDR3 is TGTGCCAGCAGTGGCGAGGTCATGAACACTGAAGCTTTCTTT.

CDR3 DNA: TGTGCCAGCAGGGGGGGGAGTAGCAATCAGCCCCAGCATTTT. Residues: CASRGGSSNQPQHF. The chain links TRBV2 to TRBJ1-5; TRBD1 might be the D (5 bases). V shed 6 bases and J shed 0 bases, with 9 bases lying between them. CDR1 is SNHLY, CDR2 FYNNEI, per germline. The CDR3 runs 14 residues. The variable domain in full, with the rest retrieved from reference TRBV2 and TRBJ1-5, is EPEVTQTPSHQVTQMGQEVILRCVPISNHLYFYWYRQILGQKVEFLVSFYNNEISEKSEIFDDQFSVERPDGSNFTLKIRSTKLEDSAMYFCASRGGSSNQPQHFGDGTRLSIL.

V usage is TRBV18 and J usage is TRBJ2-1; 11 nucleotides match TRBD1. V lost 6 bases, J lost 6 bases, and 10 bases stayed unmatched. Germline assignment: CDR1 KGHSH and CDR2 LQKENI. The CDR3 consists of 16 residues. The CDR3 nucleotides are TGTGCCAGCTCCCTCGTCTCCGGGACAGGGGGCAATGAGCAGTTCTTC. Its translation: CASSLVSGTGGNEQFF.

This chain links TRBV5-4 with TRBJ2-7; no clear D gene. The CDR3 loop spans 16 amino acids. CDR1 and CDR2 from the germline V gene are SGHNT and YYREEE (reference sequence). V lost 0 bases to trimming and J lost 3 bases, with 16 bases between them. CDR3 protein: CASSLDPGSPNYEQYF. The DNA for the CDR3 is TGTGCCAGCAGCTTGGATCCGGGTTCCCCTAACTACGAGCAGTACTTC.